What follows is one TCR beta chain and its context. The sample holds many counts of this clonotype. Its antigen is currently not known. No much larger clonotype is one base removed from it; base qualities were not supplied. V loses 4 bases, J loses 2 bases, and the germline ends lie 9 bases apart. CDR3 length: 13 amino acids, cysteine to phenylalanine. Only the CDR3 portion is preserved as DNA: 39 bases, with reading frame beginning at the first base. CDR1 SGHNT and CDR2 YYREEE were looked up in the germline V gene (reference sequence). Instrument on record: Illumina HiSeq 1500. TCRdb ran its own pipeline on the public reads, namely fastp trimming at Q25 and MiXCR clone calling, and kept in-frame beta chains. Every entry covers one CDR3 protein and lists the most common genes and DNA from its rows. The sample table records about 260,000 distinct CDR3 sequences; approximately 15% of these occur just once. Of the sample, roughly 9.7% is held by the ten largest clones.

This sample is drawn from a study of T cell repertoires in cytomegalovirus infection (dated by TCRdb to the late 2010s). With regard to the full study: The HLA type of each donor mattered for the analysis, because public TCR beta signatures pointed to carriage of CMV infection along with the matching HLA type. The full study reports these points: Cumulative frequency of public TCR beta family members discriminated carriers of CMV infection plus the relevant HLA type in this cohort and an independent roughly 350-donor cohort. In the ex vivo response, HLA-C-restricted CMV-specific TCR beta clonotypes were dominant, and in two of eight donors the single most frequent clonotype came from this HLA-C-restricted group.

The chain was built from TRBV5-4 and TRBJ1-2, with the D segment identity uncertain. The sequence was collected from a human donor in good health (CMV status not recorded). Some clones in this sample may be carry-over from other donors' samples. Material for sequencing was PBMCs. DNA sequence: TGTGCCAGCAGCCCAGACAAAAACTATGGCTACACCTTC. Translated, it reads CASSPDKNYGYTF.